These T cell receptor beta chains were read from a single sample in a study of T cells after yellow fever vaccination. TCRdb re-derived calls from the 5' RACE reads in MiXCR, one entry per CDR3 protein. Found here are just under 600,000 distinct CDR3 sequences, less than 15% of them singletons; the top ten hold 11% to 15%. The sample was PBMCs, taken on the day of the yellow fever booster vaccination. These receptors all stem from a man aged 25 to 40 who received the YFV17D yellow fever vaccine. CDR3s include the opening cysteine and the closing phenylalanine or tryptophan. The order of the fields is V gene, clone size, J gene, D gene, CDR3 DNA, CDR3 protein. A D gene is named only where the DNA matches it firmly. Size tells how often a clone was seen (once, few, many) or the class of an expanded clone, and some rows leave it out.

v_gene: TRBV9; abundance: few; j_gene: TRBJ2-7; d_gene: .; CDR3nt: TGTGCCAGCAGCGTAGGCGGGACAGTTTCCTACGAGCAGTACTTC; CDR3aa: CASSVGGTVSYEQYF
v_gene: TRBV20-1; abundance: few; j_gene: TRBJ2-7; d_gene: .; CDR3nt: TGCAGTGCCAGTCCCAGCGGCAGCCCAAAGGGCGAGCAGTACTTC; CDR3aa: CSASPSGSPKGEQYF
v_gene: TRBV5-1; abundance: .; j_gene: TRBJ1-5; d_gene: .; CDR3nt: TGCGCCAGCAGCACCGACGGACAGAGCAATCAGCCCCAGCATTTT; CDR3aa: CASSTDGQSNQPQHF
v_gene: TRBV12-3/TRBV12-4; abundance: .; j_gene: TRBJ1-5; d_gene: .; CDR3nt: TGTGCCAGCGCCGCAGGTTGGACGGGCAACAATCAGCCCCAGCATTTT; CDR3aa: CASAAGWTGNNQPQHF
v_gene: TRBV7-2; abundance: .; j_gene: TRBJ1-1; d_gene: .; CDR3nt: TGTGCCAGCAGCTCCCAGGTGTCGGACACTGAAGCTTTCTTT; CDR3aa: CASSSQVSDTEAFF
v_gene: TRBV4-3; abundance: few; j_gene: TRBJ2-6; d_gene: .; CDR3nt: TGCGCCAGCAGCCAAGATGAATGGTTCGGGGCCAACGTCCTGACTTTC; CDR3aa: CASSQDEWFGANVLTF
v_gene: TRBV25-1; abundance: .; j_gene: TRBJ1-1; d_gene: .; CDR3nt: TGTGCCAGCAGTATAGAGGGTGAAGCTTTCTTT; CDR3aa: CASSIEGEAFF
v_gene: TRBV6-4; abundance: .; j_gene: TRBJ2-2; d_gene: .; CDR3nt: TGTGCCAGCAGCCCGGAGAGGAACACCGGGGAGCTGTTTTTT; CDR3aa: CASSPERNTGELFF
v_gene: TRBV5-1; abundance: few; j_gene: TRBJ2-7; d_gene: .; CDR3nt: TGCGCCAGCAGCTACGGACGGGACGAGCAGTACTTC; CDR3aa: CASSYGRDEQYF
v_gene: TRBV20-1; abundance: few; j_gene: TRBJ2-3; d_gene: TRBD2; CDR3nt: TGCAGTGCTCCGCCGCGGGGGACGGATACGCAGTATTTT; CDR3aa: CSAPPRGTDTQYF
v_gene: TRBV6-1; abundance: few; j_gene: TRBJ2-5; d_gene: .; CDR3nt: TGTGCCAGCAGCCCCCAGGGAGCGTACCACCAAGAGACCCAGTACTTC; CDR3aa: CASSPQGAYHQETQYF
v_gene: TRBV7-2; abundance: many; j_gene: TRBJ2-1; d_gene: .; CDR3nt: TGTGCCAGCAGCCCCTCGTTCCAACCCACAGGAAAGGAGCAGTTCTTC; CDR3aa: CASSPSFQPTGKEQFF
v_gene: TRBV5-4; abundance: .; j_gene: TRBJ2-3; d_gene: TRBD1; CDR3nt: TGTGCCAGCAGCTTGCCCGGGACAGGGGGTACAGATACGCAGTATTTT; CDR3aa: CASSLPGTGGTDTQYF